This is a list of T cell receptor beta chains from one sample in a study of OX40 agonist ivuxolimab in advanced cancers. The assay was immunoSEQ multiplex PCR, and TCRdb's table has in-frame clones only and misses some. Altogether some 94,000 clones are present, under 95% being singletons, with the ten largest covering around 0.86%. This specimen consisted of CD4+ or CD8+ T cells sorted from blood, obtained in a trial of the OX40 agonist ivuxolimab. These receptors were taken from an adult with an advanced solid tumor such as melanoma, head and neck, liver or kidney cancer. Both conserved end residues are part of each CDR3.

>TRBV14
CASSIRGTSISYEQYF
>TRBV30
CAWSVLGYEQYF
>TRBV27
CASSQQGLGGYTF
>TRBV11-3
CASSLDLVGEAYNEQFF
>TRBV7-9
CASSLGQPNTEAFF
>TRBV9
CASSVGSGNTIYF
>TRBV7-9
CASRDFDGRRSYNEQFF
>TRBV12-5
CASGLDISHTDTQYF
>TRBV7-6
CASSARDRDYEQYF
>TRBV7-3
CASSLGPSQGGYGYTF
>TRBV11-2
CASSWGTVNTEAFF
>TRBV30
CAWSVRGSGQGTEAFF
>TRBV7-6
CASSPKTSGLTGELFF
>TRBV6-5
CASSLNRENTEAFF
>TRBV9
CASSPTGTTSYNEQFF
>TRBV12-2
CASRFLGKYYEQYF